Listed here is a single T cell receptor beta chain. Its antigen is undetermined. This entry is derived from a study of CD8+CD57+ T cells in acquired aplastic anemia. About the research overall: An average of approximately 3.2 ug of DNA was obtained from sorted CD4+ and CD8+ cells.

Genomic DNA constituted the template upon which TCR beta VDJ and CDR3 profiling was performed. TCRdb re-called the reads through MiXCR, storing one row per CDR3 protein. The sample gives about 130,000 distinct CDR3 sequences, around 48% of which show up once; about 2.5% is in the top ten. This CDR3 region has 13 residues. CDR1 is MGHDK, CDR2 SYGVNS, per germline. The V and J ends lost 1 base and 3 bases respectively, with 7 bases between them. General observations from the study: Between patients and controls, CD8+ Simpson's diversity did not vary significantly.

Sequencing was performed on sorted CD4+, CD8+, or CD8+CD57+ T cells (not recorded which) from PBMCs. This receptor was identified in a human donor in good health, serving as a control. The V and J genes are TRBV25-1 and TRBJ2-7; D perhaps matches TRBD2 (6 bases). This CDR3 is CASSESGDYEQYF. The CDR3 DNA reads TGTGCCAGCAGTGAATCGGGGGACTACGAGCAGTACTTC.